This T cell receptor (beta chain) stems from a study of glioma-infiltrating T cells. Using RNA template, CDR3s of TCR alpha and beta were amplified with iRepertoire arm-PCR. Input was roughly 100-450 ng of tissue mRNA or PBMC total RNA. One entry per CDR3 protein results from TCRdb running MiXCR on the multiplex PCR reads. Altogether about 130,000 distinct CDR3 sequences are present, 24% being singletons, with the ten largest covering about a quarter. Germline V gene data show CDR1 as LNHDA and CDR2 as SQIVND (reference sequence). The CDR3 is made up of 13 amino acids. Between the trimmed V and J ends, which lost 3 bases and 7 bases, there was a span of 12 bases.

The chain carries TRBV19 and TRBJ1-2; the D gene is possibly TRBD1 (6 bases). Source material: glioma tissue, nonneoplastic brain tissue, or PBMCs (not recorded which). The clonotype originates from a human donor with low-grade glioma or glioblastoma, undergoing nonglioma brain surgery, or in good health (not recorded which). DNA of the CDR3: TGTGCCAGTAGTATGGGGGGGCGCGTTGGCTACACCTTC. Protein sequence: CASSMGGRVGYTF.